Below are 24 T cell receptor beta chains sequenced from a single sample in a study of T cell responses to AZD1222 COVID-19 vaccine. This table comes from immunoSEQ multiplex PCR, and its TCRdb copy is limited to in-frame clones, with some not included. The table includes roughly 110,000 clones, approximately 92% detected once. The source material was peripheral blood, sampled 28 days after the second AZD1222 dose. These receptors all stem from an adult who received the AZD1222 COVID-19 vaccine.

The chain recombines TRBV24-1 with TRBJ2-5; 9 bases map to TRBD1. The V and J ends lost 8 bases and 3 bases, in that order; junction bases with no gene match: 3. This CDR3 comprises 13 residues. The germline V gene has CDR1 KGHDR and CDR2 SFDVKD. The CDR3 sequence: CATTRTGEETQYF. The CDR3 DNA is TGTGCCACCACCAGGACAGGGGAAGAGACCCAGTACTTC.

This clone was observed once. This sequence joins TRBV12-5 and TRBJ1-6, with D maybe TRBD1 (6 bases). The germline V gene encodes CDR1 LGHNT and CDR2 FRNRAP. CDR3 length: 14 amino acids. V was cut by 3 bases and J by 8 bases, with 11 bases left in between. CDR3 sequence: CASGLSGADSPLHF. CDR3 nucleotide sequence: TGTGCTAGTGGTTTATCGGGGGCGGATTCACCCCTCCACTTT.

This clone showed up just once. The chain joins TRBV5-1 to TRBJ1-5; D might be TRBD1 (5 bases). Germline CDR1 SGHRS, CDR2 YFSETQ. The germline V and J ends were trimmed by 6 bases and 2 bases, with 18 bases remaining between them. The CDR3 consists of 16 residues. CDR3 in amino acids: CASNNSRDVGNQPQHF. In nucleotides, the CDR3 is TGCGCCAGCAACAATTCCAGGGACGTGGGCAATCAGCCCCAGCATTTT.

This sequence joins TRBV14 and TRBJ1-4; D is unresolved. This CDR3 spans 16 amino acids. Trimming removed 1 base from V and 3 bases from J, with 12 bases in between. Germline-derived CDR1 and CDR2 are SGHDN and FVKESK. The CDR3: CASSQGFRRSNEKLFF. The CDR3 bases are TGTGCCAGCAGCCAAGGGTTCCGGAGATCTAATGAAAAACTGTTTTTT.

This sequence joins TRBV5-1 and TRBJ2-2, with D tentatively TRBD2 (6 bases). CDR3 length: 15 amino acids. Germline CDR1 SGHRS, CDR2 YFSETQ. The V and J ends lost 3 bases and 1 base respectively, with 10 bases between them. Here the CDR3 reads CASSSGTLNTGELFF. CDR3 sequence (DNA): TGCGCCAGCAGCTCCGGGACTCTGAACACCGGGGAGCTGTTTTTT.

In DNA, the CDR3 is TGTGCCAGCAGCGGACAGGCAAGCTCCTATAATTCACCCCTCCACTTT. As protein: CASSGQASSYNSPLHF. The chain uses TRBV27 and TRBJ1-6; 7 positions agree with TRBD1. The V gene end was trimmed by 6 bases and the J gene end by 0 bases; junction bases not matched to a gene: 5. CDR3 length equals 16 residues. CDR1 MNHEY and CDR2 SMNVEV come from the germline V gene (reference sequence).

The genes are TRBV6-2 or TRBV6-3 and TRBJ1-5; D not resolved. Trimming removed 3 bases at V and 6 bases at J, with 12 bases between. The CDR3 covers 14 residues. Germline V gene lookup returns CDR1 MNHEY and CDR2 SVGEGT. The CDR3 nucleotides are TGTGCCAGCAGTTATATGCCCGCAGTTCAGCCCCAGCATTTT. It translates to CASSYMPAVQPQHF.

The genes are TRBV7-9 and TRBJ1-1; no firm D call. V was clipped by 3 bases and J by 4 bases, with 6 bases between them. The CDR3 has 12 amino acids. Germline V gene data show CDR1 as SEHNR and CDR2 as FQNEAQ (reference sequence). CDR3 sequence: CASSFQATEAFF. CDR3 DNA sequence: TGTGCCAGCAGCTTCCAGGCCACTGAAGCTTTCTTT.

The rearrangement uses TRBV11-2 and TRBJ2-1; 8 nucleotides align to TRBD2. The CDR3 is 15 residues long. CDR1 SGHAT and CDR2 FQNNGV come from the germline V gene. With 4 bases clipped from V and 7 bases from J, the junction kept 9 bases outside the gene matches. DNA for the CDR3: TGTGCCAGCAGCTACTCAGCGGGAGACTTTAATGAGCAGTTCTTC. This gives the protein CASSYSAGDFNEQFF.

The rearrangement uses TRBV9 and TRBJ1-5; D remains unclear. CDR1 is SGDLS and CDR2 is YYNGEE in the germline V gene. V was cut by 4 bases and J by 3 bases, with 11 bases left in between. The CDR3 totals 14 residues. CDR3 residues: CASSNSGYNQPQHF. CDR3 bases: TGTGCCAGCAGCAACTCAGGTTACAATCAGCCCCAGCATTTT.

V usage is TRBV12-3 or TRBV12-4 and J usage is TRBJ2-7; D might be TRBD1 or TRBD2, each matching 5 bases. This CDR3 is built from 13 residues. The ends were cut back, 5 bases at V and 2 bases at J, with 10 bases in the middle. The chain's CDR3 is CASSPGTTYEQYF. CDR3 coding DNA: TGTGCCAGCAGTCCCGGGACCACCTACGAGCAGTACTTC.

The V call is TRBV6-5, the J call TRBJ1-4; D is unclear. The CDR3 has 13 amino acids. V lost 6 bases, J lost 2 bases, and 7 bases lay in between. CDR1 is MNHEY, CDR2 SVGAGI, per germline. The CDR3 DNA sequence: TGTGCCAGCAGGCCGAATACTAATGAAAAACTGTTTTTT. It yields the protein CASRPNTNEKLFF.

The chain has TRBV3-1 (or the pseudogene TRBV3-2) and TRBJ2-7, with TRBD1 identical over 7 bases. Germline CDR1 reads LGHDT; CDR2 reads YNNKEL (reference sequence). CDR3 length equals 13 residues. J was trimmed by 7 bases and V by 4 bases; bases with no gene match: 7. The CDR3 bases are TGTGCCAGCAGCCCGACAGGGTCGGGAGAGCAGTACTTC. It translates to CASSPTGSGEQYF.

CDR3 amino acids: CASSQDPGTLTGELFF. DNA of the CDR3: TGCGCCAGCAGCCAAGACCCCGGGACGCTCACCGGGGAGCTGTTTTTT. The V and J genes are TRBV4-1 and TRBJ2-2, with D possibly being TRBD1 or TRBD2 (5 bases each). V shed 0 bases and J shed 4 bases, with 12 bases lying between them. The CDR3 spans 16 residues. Germline V gene lookup returns CDR1 MGHRA and CDR2 YSYEKL.

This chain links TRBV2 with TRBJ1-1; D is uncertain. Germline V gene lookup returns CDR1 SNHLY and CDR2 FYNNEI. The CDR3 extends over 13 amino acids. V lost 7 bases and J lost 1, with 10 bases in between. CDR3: CASMPLSNTEAFF. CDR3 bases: TGTGCCAGCATGCCTCTTTCGAACACTGAAGCTTTCTTT. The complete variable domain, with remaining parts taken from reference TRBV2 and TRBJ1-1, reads EPEVTQTPSHQVTQMGQEVILRCVPISNHLYFYWYRQILGQKVEFLVSFYNNEISEKSEIFDDQFSVERPDGSNFTLKIRSTKLEDSAMYFCASMPLSNTEAFFGQGTRLTVV.

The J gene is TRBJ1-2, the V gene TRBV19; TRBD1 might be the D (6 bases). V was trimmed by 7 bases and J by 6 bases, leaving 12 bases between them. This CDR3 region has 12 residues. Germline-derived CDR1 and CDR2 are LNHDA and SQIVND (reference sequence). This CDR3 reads CASTGGADGYTF. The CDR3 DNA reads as TGTGCCAGTACCGGGGGGGCGGATGGCTACACCTTC.

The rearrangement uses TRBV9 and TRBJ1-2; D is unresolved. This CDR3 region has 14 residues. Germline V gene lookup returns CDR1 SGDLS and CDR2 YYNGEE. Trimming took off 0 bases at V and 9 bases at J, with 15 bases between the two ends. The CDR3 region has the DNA TGTGCCAGCAGCGTAGACGCCGCCTACAATCGCTACACCTTC. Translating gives CASSVDAAYNRYTF.

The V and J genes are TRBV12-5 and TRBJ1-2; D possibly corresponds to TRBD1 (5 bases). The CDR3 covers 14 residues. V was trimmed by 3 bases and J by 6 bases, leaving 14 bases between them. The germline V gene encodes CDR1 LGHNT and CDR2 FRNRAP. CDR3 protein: CASGFGAAVNGYTF. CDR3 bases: TGTGCTAGTGGTTTCGGGGCCGCGGTTAATGGCTACACCTTC.

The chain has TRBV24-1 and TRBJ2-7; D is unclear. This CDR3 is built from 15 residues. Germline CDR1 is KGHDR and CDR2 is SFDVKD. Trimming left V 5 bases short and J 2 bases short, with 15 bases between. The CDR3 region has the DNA TGTGCCACCAGTGCCTCTTTACTAACAACCTACGAGCAGTACTTC. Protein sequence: CATSASLLTTYEQYF.

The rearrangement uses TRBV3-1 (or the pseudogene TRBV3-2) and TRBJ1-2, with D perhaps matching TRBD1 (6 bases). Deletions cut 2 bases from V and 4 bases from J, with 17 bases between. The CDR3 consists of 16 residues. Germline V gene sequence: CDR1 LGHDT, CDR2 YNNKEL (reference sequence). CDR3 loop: CASSQSATRGLYGYTF. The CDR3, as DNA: TGTGCCAGCAGCCAATCGGCTACCAGGGGCCTCTATGGCTACACCTTC.

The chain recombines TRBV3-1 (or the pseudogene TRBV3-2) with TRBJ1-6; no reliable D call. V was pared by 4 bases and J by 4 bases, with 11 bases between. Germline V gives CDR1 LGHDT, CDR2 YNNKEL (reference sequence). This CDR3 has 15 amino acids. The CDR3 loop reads CASSPGGGYNSPLHF. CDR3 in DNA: TGTGCCAGCAGCCCGGGCGGCGGTTATAATTCACCCCTCCACTTT.

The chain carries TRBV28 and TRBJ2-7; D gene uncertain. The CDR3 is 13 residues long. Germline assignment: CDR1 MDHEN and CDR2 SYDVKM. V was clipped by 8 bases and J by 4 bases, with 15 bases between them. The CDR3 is CASRRSTNYEQYF. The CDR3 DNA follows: TGTGCCAGCCGTCGGAGCACCAATTACGAGCAGTACTTC.

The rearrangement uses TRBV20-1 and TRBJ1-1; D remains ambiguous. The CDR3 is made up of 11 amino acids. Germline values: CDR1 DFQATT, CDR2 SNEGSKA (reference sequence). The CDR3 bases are TGCCTGAACTACATGAACACTGAAGCTTTCTTT. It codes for CLNYMNTEAFF.

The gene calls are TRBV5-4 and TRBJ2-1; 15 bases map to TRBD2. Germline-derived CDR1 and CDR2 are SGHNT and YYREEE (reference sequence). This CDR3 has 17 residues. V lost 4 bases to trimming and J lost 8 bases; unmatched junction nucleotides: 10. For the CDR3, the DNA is TGTGCCAGCAGCGCGGGACTAGCGGGGGGATTGGGGGATGAGCAGTTCTTC. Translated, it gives CASSAGLAGGLGDEQFF. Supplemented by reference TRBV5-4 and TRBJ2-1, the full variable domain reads ETGVTQSPTHLIKTRGQQVTLRCSSQSGHNTVSWYQQALGQGPQFIFQYYREEENGRGNFPPRFSGLQFPNYSSELNVNALELDDSALYLCASSAGLAGGLGDEQFFGPGTRLTVL.